This record looks at one T cell receptor beta chain sequence and its context. This sample is drawn from a study of CD4 T cell repertoires in COVID-19. Profiling relied on immunoSEQ multiplex PCR, and the TCRdb table lists in-frame clones only, not all of them. The table lists over 75,000 clones, about four fifths of them singletons. Sequencing was done directly on freshly isolated, uncultured memory T cells. This TCR was recovered from a human donor who had COVID-19. Here the sequenced sample was CD4+ T cells from peripheral blood, taken after recovery from COVID-19.

The CDR3: CASSPSDGASNQPQHF. In DNA form, the CDR3 reads TGTGCCAGCAGTCCCTCGGACGGCGCGAGCAATCAGCCCCAGCATTTT. The chain combines TRBV27 with TRBJ1-5; the D is unclear. The V gene's germline CDR1 is MNHEY and CDR2 SMNVEV (reference sequence). The ends were cut back, 5 bases at V and 1 base at J, with 15 bases in the middle. The CDR3 runs 16 residues.